This TCR beta chain is from a study of beta chain features in type 1 diabetes. Study-wide results and limits: Any PCR bias toward short templates would affect both groups alike. All four CD4+ subsets of Type 1 diabetes patients contained TCRB CDR3s that were moderately but significantly shorter. There was no resolution here of whether HLA type influences TCRB rearrangement.

Expressed TCRB transcripts were sequenced after all isolated RNA was converted to cDNA. Data came from immunoSEQ multiplex PCR; TCRdb stores just in-frame clones and leaves some out. Of around 400,000 clones detected, more than 12% appear once; the ten largest clones hold approximately 0.02%. On this clone itself: What it recognizes is unknown.

Purities in excess of 95% were seen in all sorted populations. This CDR3 region has 16 residues. Germline CDR1 SGDLS, CDR2 YYNGEE. V was pared by 0 bases and J by 3 bases, with 16 bases between. Sequencing was done on a sample of naive CD4+ T cells from blood. This clonotype was obtained from a woman younger than 30 in good health. This chain connects TRBV9 to TRBJ2-7; D possibly corresponds to TRBD2 (5 bases). This CDR3 is CASSVDPGQAGYEQYF. In DNA form, the CDR3 reads TGTGCCAGCAGCGTAGATCCTGGGCAGGCGGGCTACGAGCAGTACTTC. Based on the CDR3 plus reference TRBV9 and TRBJ2-7, the full variable domain is DSGVTQTPKHLITATGQRVTLRCSPRSGDLSVYWYQQSLDQGLQFLIQYYNGEERAKGNILERFSAQQFPDLHSELNLSSLELGDSALYFCASSVDPGQAGYEQYFGPGTRLTVT.